The entry below gives a single T cell receptor (beta chain) sequence along with its context. This sample is drawn from a study of blood T cell repertoires in COVID-19. Study-level information: Both acute and convalescent COVID-19 samples were obtained from the United States, Italy and Spain. Sources were T cells, B-cell-depleted T cells, or PBMCs; the material itself was cDNA or gDNA.

Enrolment of Seattle patients took place during active infection, and they were followed longitudinally. Source study methods: Counts of nucleated cells, estimated from reference gene primer amplification, were obtained. TCRdb's copy holds only in-frame clones and misses some; the assay was immunoSEQ multiplex PCR. That table supplies the V and J calls and clone size; D and trimming were determined from the DNA. This repertoire shows around 310,000 clones, 90% found once; its top ten account for under 1.1%. The germline CDR1 and CDR2 sequences are KGHSH and LQKENI. The V gene end was trimmed by 4 bases and the J gene end by 1 base; junction bases not matched to a gene: 3. The CDR3 contains 14 residues.

The V and J genes are TRBV18 and TRBJ2-7; 8 nucleotides line up with TRBD1. The material sequenced was peripheral blood. The TCR sequence derives from a woman in her 40s with COVID-19, enrolled during active disease. CDR3 sequence reads: CASSLQGASYEQYF. CDR3 coding DNA: TGTGCCAGCTCACTGCAGGGGGCATCCTACGAGCAGTACTTC.